This T cell receptor beta chain was retrieved from a study of T cell changes during pregnancy in multiple sclerosis. Assay: immunoSEQ multiplex PCR; the TCRdb copy retains only in-frame clones and omits some. Of about 73,000 clones in the sample, around 94% were seen once. The CDR3 length is 16 residues. Germline CDR1 is PRHDT and CDR2 is FYEKMQ (reference sequence). V was pared by 0 bases and J by 7 bases, with 5 bases of the junction left unmatched. The receptor was derived from a female donor in good health, enrolled as a control in a pregnancy study. The chain has TRBV13 and TRBJ2-7; 14 bases line up with TRBD2. The source material was peripheral blood, sampled in the third trimester of pregnancy. The CDR3 nucleotides read TGTGCCAGCAGCTTAGGCCGTCGACTAGCGGGGGGGGAGCAGTACTTC. This sequence encodes CASSLGRRLAGGEQYF.